The rows below give T cell receptor beta chains drawn from one sample of a study of blood T cell repertoires in COVID-19. Sequenced by immunoSEQ multiplex PCR; TCRdb stores in-frame clones only, minus some. The data hold roughly 140,000 clones, with approximately 80% observed a single time. The source material was PBMCs or T cells enriched from blood (not recorded which). The receptors come from a woman aged 18-29 years who had been exposed to COVID-19. The CDR3 runs from the conserved cysteine through the conserved F or W. D genes are given only for firm matches. Clone size is shown for a subset of rows, as once, few, many or a class of expanded clone.

D	size	V	J	DNA	CDR3
NA	NA	TRBV28	TRBJ1-6	TGTGCCAGCCTAATAATGGGGGGGAATTCACCCCTCCACTTT	CASLIMGGNSPLHF
NA	NA	TRBV27	TRBJ2-6	TGTGCCAGCCGTGGGAGCTCTGGGGCCAACGTCCTGACTTTC	CASRGSSGANVLTF
NA	NA	TRBV2	TRBJ1-3	TGTGCCAGCAGTTCGGGATTCACGAACACCATATATTTT	CASSSGFTNTIYF
NA	NA	TRBV6-2/TRBV6-3	TRBJ1-6	TGTGCCAGCAGTTACGGCGGTCCGGCCCAGGGTAAAGATTCACCCCTCCACTTT	CASSYGGPAQGKDSPLHF
TRBD2	NA	TRBV30	TRBJ2-7	TGTGCCTGGAGTGTAAGGGAGGGCCATGAGCAGTACTTC	CAWSVREGHEQYF
TRBD1	once	TRBV27	TRBJ1-4	TGTGCCAGCAGTCCACTTGGGACAGGGGCTTTTGAAAAACTGTTTTTT	CASSPLGTGAFEKLFF
NA	NA	TRBV6-1	TRBJ1-6	TGTGCCAGCAGTGAAGTAGCAGGGAGGAATTCACCCCTCCACTTT	CASSEVAGRNSPLHF
TRBD2	NA	TRBV6-2/TRBV6-3	TRBJ2-2	TGTGCCAGCAGTTTTTCGACTAGCGGGAGGGCGAACACCGGGGAGCTGTTTTTT	CASSFSTSGRANTGELFF
TRBD2	NA	TRBV11-2	TRBJ2-1	TGTGCCAGCAGCTTAGTCGCTAGCGGGAGGGCCGGTCCCTACAATGAGCAGTTCTTC	CASSLVASGRAGPYNEQFF
NA	NA	TRBV29-1	TRBJ2-2	TGCAGCGTTGGGAGAAACACCGGGGAGCTGTTTTTT	CSVGRNTGELFF
NA	NA	TRBV19	TRBJ1-5	TGTGCCAGTAGTATAGCTAGAGCCGATCAGCCCCAGCATTTT	CASSIARADQPQHF
TRBD2	NA	TRBV30	TRBJ2-1	TGTGCCTGGGGACTAGCGCTTGAGCAGTTCTTC	CAWGLALEQFF
TRBD2	NA	TRBV28	TRBJ2-1	TGTGCCAGCATCAAAGCCGGGACTAGCACAATCGGTGAGCAGTTCTTC	CASIKAGTSTIGEQFF
NA	NA	TRBV6-6	TRBJ1-1	TGTGCCAGCACCCGGTCTGACACGAACACTGAAGCTTTCTTT	CASTRSDTNTEAFF
TRBD2	few	TRBV11-2	TRBJ2-7	TGTGCCAGCATCGATTATGGCAGCGGGGGCTCCTACGAGCAGTACTTC	CASIDYGSGGSYEQYF
TRBD2	NA	TRBV4-2	TRBJ2-1	TGTGCCAGCAGCCAAGATCCCTTTAGACTAGCGGGAGTAAACAATGAGCAGTTCTTC	CASSQDPFRLAGVNNEQFF
NA	NA	TRBV27	TRBJ2-7	TGTGCCAGCAGTTTAACCGGCCAGGGAGGCTACGAGCAGTACTTC	CASSLTGQGGYEQYF
NA	once	TRBV19	TRBJ2-1	TGTGCCAGTAGTATCCTACCCTACAATGAGCAGTTCTTC	CASSILPYNEQFF
NA	NA	TRBV19	TRBJ1-2	TGTGCCAGTAGTCCATCGGGACTTGGCTACACCTTC	CASSPSGLGYTF
NA	NA	TRBV7-8	TRBJ2-1	TGTGCCAGCAGCCCGCGAGACTACCGGGAGTACTATGAGCAGTTCTTC	CASSPRDYREYYEQFF
TRBD2	NA	TRBV7-9	TRBJ2-7	TGTGCCAGCAGGGGACTAGCTGACTACGAGCAGTACTTC	CASRGLADYEQYF
NA	NA	TRBV29-1	TRBJ1-1	TGCAGCGTTGAGCGGGACCTGACTAACACTGAAGCTTTCTTT	CSVERDLTNTEAFF
NA	once	TRBV12-3/TRBV12-4	TRBJ2-2	TGTGCCAGCAGTCGGTTCGCCGGGGAGCTGTTTTTT	CASSRFAGELFF
TRBD2	once	TRBV19	TRBJ2-2	TGTGCCAGTAGTATCTTCGCCGGGGGGTCCAACACCGGGGAGCTGTTTTTT	CASSIFAGGSNTGELFF
NA	NA	TRBV6-5	TRBJ1-4	TGTGCCAGCAGTCGGACGGGATTTAATGAAAAACTGTTTTTT	CASSRTGFNEKLFF
TRBD1	many	TRBV7-3	TRBJ2-3	TGTGCCAGCAGCCGGGACAGTTCCACAGATACGCAGTATTTT	CASSRDSSTDTQYF
TRBD2	NA	TRBV7-8	TRBJ2-7	TGTGCCAGCAGCTTAGAGAGCAGCGGGGCATACGAGCAGTACTTC	CASSLESSGAYEQYF
NA	NA	TRBV28	TRBJ2-1	TGTGCCAGCAGTTGGGTGAGCGCGGGTTACAATGAGCAGTTCTTC	CASSWVSAGYNEQFF
TRBD2	NA	TRBV5-4	TRBJ2-3	TGTGCCAGCAGCTTGGTACTAGCGGGGGGGATCTTTAGCACAGATACGCAGTATTTT	CASSLVLAGGIFSTDTQYF
TRBD2	NA	TRBV6-6	TRBJ2-7	TGTGCCAGCAGTTTGGTAGCGGGAGCCTACGAGCAGTACTTC	CASSLVAGAYEQYF
TRBD2	NA	TRBV18	TRBJ2-7	TGTGCCAGCTCACCTGATGGGACTAGCGATGAGCAGTACTTC	CASSPDGTSDEQYF